This T cell receptor beta chain was found in a study of T cells in Graves' hyperthyroidism and ophthalmopathy. General observations from the study: From stable hyperthyroidism, ophthalmopathy was separated by a 13 V-J model. Researchers found most expanded thyroid clonotypes above 0.001 in blood as well.

Uncontrolled infections, other autoimmune diseases, pregnancy or lactation led to exclusion of patients. Amplification targeted TCR beta CDR3 regions from RNA transcripts. When the TCR CDR3 underwent first-round RT-PCR, the HTBI primer set was used. One entry per CDR3 protein results from TCRdb running MiXCR on the multiplex PCR reads. This table has hundreds of thousands of distinct CDR3 sequences, roughly 20% appearing once. This clonotype was seen repeatedly, ten times or more. The antigen remains unidentified. Trimming pared 7 bases from V and 1 base from J, leaving 10 bases between. Germline CDR1 is GTSNPN and CDR2 is SVGIG (reference sequence). CDR3 length: 12 amino acids.

The rearrangement uses TRBV30 and TRBJ1-2; D not resolved. The receptor was isolated from a woman between 50 and 59 years old with Graves' hyperthyroidism that later progressed to Graves' ophthalmopathy. Input material: blood. The CDR3 loop reads CASPDGNYGYTF. DNA of the CDR3: TGTGCCTCACCGGACGGTAACTATGGCTACACCTTC.